This T cell receptor beta chain was sequenced in a study of blood T cell repertoires in COVID-19. Sequenced by immunoSEQ multiplex PCR; TCRdb stores in-frame clones only, minus some. The sample comprises 200,000 to 300,000 clones, around nine tenths of which are singletons, and 3% rests with the top ten. This CDR3 comprises 16 residues. Germline V lookup: CDR1 MDHEN, CDR2 SYDVKM. Trimming removed 6 bases from V and 7 bases from J, with 22 bases in between. V gene TRBV28 combines with J gene TRBJ2-1; D may be TRBD2 (6 bases). The sequenced sample consisted of peripheral blood. The clonotype originates from a man aged 18 to 29 with active or convalescent COVID-19. The CDR3 here is CASSKSLAVNGNEQFF. The CDR3 DNA is TGTGCCAGCAGCAAATCACTAGCTGTAAACGGGAATGAGCAGTTCTTC.